This record looks at one T cell receptor beta chain sequence and its context. Trimming took off 3 bases at V and 1 base at J, with 9 bases between the two ends. There are 14 residues in the CDR3. Germline lookup yields CDR1 MNHEY and CDR2 SMNVEV (reference sequence). In the original processing: Reference gene primer amplification in the assay estimated nucleated cell counts. Assay: immunoSEQ multiplex PCR; the TCRdb copy retains only in-frame clones and omits some. Clone size and V and J calls were adopted from that table, with D and trimming inferred from the DNA. In the table there are approximately 250,000 clones, around four fifths of which are singletons. The sample originates from a study of blood T cell repertoires in COVID-19. For the study at large: T cells, B-cell-depleted T cells, or PBMCs provided the cDNA or gDNA that served as material.

The chain has TRBV27 and TRBJ2-5, with D maybe TRBD2 (5 bases). The receptor was isolated from a woman aged 55-70 years with active or convalescent COVID-19. Specimen: peripheral blood. The CDR3 sequence: CASSFRGFQETQYF. As DNA, the CDR3 is TGTGCCAGCAGTTTCCGAGGGTTCCAAGAGACCCAGTACTTC.